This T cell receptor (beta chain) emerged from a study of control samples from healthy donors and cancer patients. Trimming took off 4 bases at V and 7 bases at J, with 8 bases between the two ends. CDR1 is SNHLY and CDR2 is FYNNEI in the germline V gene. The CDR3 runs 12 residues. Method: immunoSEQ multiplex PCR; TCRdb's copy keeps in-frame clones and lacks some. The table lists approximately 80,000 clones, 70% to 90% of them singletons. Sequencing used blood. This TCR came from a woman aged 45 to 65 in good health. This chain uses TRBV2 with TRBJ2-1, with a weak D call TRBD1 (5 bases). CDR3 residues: CASSVRGNEQFF. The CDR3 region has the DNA TGTGCCAGCAGTGTTAGGGGTAATGAGCAGTTCTTC.